This T cell receptor beta chain was sequenced for a study of blood T cell repertoires in COVID-19. Per the germline V gene, CDR1 is SSHAT and CDR2 is FNYEAQ (reference sequence). The CDR3 totals 13 residues. The V end lost 10 bases, the J end lost 0 bases, and 7 bases lay between the germline ends. The data were produced by immunoSEQ multiplex PCR, yet TCRdb's version contains in-frame clones alone and is incomplete. In the table there are some 110,000 clones, about nine tenths of which are singletons. This sequence joins TRBV7-7 and TRBJ2-6; no reliable D call. Material: peripheral blood. The sequence was obtained from a man in his 70s who had recovered from COVID-19. The CDR3 sequence: CAITGSGANVLTF. For the CDR3, the DNA is TGTGCCATCACGGGCTCTGGGGCCAACGTCCTGACTTTC.